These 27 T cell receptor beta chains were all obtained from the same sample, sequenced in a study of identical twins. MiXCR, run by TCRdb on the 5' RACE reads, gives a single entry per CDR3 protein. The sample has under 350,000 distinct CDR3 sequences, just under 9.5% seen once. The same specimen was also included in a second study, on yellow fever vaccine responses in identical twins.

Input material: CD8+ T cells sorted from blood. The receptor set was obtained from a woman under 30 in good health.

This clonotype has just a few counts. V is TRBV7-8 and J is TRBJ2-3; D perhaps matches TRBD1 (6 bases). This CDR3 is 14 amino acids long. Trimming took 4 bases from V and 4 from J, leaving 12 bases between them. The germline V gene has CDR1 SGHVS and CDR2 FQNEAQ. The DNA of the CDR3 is TGTGCCAGCAGCTACCTCTGGGGGCCAGATACGCAGTATTTT. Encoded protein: CASSYLWGPDTQYF.

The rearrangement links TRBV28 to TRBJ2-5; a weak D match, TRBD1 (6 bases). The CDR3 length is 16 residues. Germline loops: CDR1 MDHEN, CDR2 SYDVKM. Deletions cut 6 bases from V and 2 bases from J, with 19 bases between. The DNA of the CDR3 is TGTGCCAGCAGCCTTACCACAGGGCCCCCTCAAGAGACCCAGTACTTC. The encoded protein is CASSLTTGPPQETQYF.

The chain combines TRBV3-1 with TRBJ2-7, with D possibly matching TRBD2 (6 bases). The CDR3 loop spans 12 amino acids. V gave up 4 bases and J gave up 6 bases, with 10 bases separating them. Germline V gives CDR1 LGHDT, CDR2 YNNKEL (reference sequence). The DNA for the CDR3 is TGTGCCAGCAGCCTATACGGGGGCGAGCAGTACTTC. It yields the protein CASSLYGGEQYF.

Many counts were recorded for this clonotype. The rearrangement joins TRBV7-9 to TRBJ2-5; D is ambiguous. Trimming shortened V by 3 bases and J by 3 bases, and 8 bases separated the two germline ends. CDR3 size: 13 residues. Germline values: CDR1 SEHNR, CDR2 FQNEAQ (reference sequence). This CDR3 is CASSLTLEETQYF. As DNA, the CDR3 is TGTGCCAGCAGCTTGACTTTGGAAGAGACCCAGTACTTC.

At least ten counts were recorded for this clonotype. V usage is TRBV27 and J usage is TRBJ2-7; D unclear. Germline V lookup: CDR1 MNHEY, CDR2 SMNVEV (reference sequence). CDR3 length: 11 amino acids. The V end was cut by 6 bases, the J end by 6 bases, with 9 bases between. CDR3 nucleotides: TGTGCCAGCAGCAACGGTGGCGAGCAGTACTTC. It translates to CASSNGGEQYF.

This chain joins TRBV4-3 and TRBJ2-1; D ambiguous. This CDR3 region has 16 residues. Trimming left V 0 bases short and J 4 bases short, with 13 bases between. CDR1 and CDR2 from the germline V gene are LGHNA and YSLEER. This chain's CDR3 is CASSQDRLEPYNEQFF. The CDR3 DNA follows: TGCGCCAGCAGCCAAGATCGGCTCGAACCTTACAATGAGCAGTTCTTC.

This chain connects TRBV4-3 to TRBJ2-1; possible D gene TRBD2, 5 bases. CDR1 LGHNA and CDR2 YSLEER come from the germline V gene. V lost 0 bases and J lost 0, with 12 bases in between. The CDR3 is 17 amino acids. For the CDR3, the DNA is TGCGCCAGCAGCCAAGATCATGGGGAGCCCTCCTACAATGAGCAGTTCTTC. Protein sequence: CASSQDHGEPSYNEQFF.

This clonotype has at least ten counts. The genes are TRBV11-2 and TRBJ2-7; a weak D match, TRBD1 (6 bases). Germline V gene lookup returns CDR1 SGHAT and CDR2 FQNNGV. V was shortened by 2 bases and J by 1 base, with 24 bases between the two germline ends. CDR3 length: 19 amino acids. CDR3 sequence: CASSLFSWGLGGLSYEQYF. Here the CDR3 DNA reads TGTGCCAGCAGCTTATTTTCCTGGGGGCTCGGTGGGCTTTCCTACGAGCAGTACTTC.

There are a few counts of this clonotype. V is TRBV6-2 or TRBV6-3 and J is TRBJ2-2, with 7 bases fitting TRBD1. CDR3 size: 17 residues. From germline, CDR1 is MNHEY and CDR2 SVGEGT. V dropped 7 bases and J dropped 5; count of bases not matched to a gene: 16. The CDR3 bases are TGTGCCAGCACCGAACAGACAGGGTCCCTTTGGACCGGGGAGCTGTTTTTT. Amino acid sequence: CASTEQTGSLWTGELFF.

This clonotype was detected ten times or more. CDR3 protein: CASSAGTVPYEQYF. The CDR3 DNA sequence: TGTGCCAGCAGTGCCGGGACAGTTCCCTACGAGCAGTACTTC. V is TRBV25-1 and J is TRBJ2-7; TRBD1 agrees at 7 bases. CDR1 is MGHDK and CDR2 is SYGVNS in the germline V gene. J lost 2 bases, V lost 4 bases, and 5 bases had no gene match. This CDR3 region has 14 residues.

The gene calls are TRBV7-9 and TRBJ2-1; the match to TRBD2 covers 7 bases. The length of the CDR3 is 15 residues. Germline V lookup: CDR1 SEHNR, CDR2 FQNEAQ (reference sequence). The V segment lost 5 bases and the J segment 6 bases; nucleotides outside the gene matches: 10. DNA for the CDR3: TGTGCCAGCAGCCAACTGACTAGCCGAGGCAATGAGCAGTTCTTC. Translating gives CASSQLTSRGNEQFF.

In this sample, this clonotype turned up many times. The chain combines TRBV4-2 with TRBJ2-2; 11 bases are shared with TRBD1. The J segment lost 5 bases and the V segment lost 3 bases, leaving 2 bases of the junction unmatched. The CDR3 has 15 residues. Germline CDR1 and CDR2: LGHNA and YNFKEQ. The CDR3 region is CASSQGQGETGELFF. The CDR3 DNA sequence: TGTGCCAGCAGCCAGGGACAGGGGGAGACCGGGGAGCTGTTTTTT.

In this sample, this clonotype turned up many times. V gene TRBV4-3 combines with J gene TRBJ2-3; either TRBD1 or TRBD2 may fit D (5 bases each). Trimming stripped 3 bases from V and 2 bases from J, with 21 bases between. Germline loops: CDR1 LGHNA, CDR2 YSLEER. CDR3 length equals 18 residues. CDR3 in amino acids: CASSQTGTGPPLTDTQYF. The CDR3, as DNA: TGCGCCAGCAGCCAGACGGGGACCGGCCCCCCTCTCACAGATACGCAGTATTTT.

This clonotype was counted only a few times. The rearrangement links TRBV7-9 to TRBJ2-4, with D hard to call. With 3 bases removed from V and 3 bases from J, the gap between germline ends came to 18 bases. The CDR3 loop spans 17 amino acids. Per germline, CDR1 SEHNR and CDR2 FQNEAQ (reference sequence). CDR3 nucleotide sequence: TGTGCCAGCAGCTTTCCTGGAGTCCACTGGGACAAAAACATTCAGTACTTC. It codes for CASSFPGVHWDKNIQYF.

In DNA form, the CDR3 reads TGTGCCACCAGCTTAAGCCGGGGATACTCAGAGACCCAGTACTTC. Its translation is CATSLSRGYSETQYF. The genes are TRBV15 and TRBJ2-5, with D perhaps TRBD2 (5 bases). CDR1 LNHNV and CDR2 YYDKDF come from the germline V gene (reference sequence). The CDR3 length is 15 residues. V gave up 5 bases and J gave up 4 bases, with 17 bases separating them.

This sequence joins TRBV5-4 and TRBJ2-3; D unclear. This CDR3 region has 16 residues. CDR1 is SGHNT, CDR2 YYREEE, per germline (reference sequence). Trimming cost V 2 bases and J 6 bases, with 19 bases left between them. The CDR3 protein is CASSFPPDGTMDTQYF. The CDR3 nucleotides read TGTGCCAGCAGCTTTCCCCCAGATGGCACAATGGATACGCAGTATTTT.

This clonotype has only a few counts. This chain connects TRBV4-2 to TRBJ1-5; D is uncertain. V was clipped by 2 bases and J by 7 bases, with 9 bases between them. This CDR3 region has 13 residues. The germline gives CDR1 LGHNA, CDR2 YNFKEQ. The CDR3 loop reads CASSQTPDQPQHF. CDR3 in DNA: TGTGCCAGCAGCCAAACACCGGACCAGCCCCAGCATTTT.

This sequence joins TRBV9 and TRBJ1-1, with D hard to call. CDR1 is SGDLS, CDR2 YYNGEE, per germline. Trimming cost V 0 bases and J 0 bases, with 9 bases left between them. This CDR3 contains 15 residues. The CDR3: CASSVEGDMNTEAFF. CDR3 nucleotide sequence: TGTGCCAGCAGCGTAGAAGGAGACATGAACACTGAAGCTTTCTTT.

The CDR3 DNA reads as TGCGCCAGCAGCTTGGCTGGCGGGGGGACCCACAATGAGCAGTTCTTC. This sequence encodes CASSLAGGGTHNEQFF. The J gene is TRBJ2-1, the V gene TRBV5-1, with 8 positions matching TRBD2. Germline CDR1 and CDR2: SGHRS and YFSETQ. V shed 0 bases, J shed 5 bases, and the junction held 7 bases outside the gene matches. The CDR3 spans 16 residues.

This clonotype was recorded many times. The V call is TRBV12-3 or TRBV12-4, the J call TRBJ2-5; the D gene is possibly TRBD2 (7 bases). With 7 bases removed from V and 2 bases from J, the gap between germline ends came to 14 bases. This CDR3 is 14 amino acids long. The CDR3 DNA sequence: TGTGCCAGCAAATATCGGGGGGCTCAAGAGACCCAGTACTTC. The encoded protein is CASKYRGAQETQYF.

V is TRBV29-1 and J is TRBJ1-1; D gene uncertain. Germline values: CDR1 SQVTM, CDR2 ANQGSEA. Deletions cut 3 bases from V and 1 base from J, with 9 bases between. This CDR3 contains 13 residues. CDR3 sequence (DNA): TGCAGCGTTGAGTTGCCTACGAACACTGAAGCTTTCTTT. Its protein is CSVELPTNTEAFF.

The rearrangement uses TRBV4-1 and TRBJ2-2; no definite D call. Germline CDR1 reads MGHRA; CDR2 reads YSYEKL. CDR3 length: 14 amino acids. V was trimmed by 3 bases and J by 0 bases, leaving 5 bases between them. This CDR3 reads CASSHESNTGELFF. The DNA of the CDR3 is TGCGCCAGCAGCCATGAATCGAACACCGGGGAGCTGTTTTTT.

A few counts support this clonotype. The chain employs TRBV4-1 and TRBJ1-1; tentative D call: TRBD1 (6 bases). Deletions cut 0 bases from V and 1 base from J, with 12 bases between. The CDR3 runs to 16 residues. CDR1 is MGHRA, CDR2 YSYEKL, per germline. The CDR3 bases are TGCGCCAGCAGCCAAGAGATTTGGGGGGCGAACACTGAAGCTTTCTTT. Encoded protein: CASSQEIWGANTEAFF.

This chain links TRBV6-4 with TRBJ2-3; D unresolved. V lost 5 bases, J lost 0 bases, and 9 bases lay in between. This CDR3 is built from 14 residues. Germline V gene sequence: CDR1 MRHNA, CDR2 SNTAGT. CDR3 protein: CASSNEVSTDTQYF. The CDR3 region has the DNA TGTGCCAGCAGTAACGAGGTCAGCACAGATACGCAGTATTTT.

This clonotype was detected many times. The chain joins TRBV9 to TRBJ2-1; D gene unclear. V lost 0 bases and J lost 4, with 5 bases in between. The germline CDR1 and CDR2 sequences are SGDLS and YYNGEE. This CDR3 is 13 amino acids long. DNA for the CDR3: TGTGCCAGCAGCGTAGAAGGGTACAATGAGCAGTTCTTC. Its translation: CASSVEGYNEQFF.

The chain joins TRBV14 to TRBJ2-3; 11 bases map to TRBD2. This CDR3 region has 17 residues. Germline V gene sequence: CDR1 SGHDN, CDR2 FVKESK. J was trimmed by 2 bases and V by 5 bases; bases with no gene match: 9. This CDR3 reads CASSGTSGTYLTDTQYF. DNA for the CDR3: TGTGCCAGCAGCGGGACTAGCGGAACCTACCTCACAGATACGCAGTATTTT.

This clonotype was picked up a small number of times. CDR3 in amino acids: CASSSQGINPYNEQFF. The DNA of the CDR3 is TGTGCCAGCAGTAGTCAGGGAATTAACCCCTACAATGAGCAGTTCTTC. The chain recombines TRBV27 with TRBJ2-1; TRBD1 is a possible D gene (5 bases). This CDR3 has 16 residues. From germline, CDR1 is MNHEY and CDR2 SMNVEV (reference sequence). The ends were cut back, 5 bases at V and 2 bases at J, with 16 bases in the middle.